The clone carrying this T cell receptor (beta chain) has only a few counts. The target antigen is unknown. Unique molecular identifiers were incorporated into the prepared TCRbeta library. MiXCR was run by TCRdb on the PCR reads, yielding one entry per CDR3 protein. This table holds fewer than 1 million distinct CDR3 sequences, 15% to 20% found once. The CDR3 has 17 amino acids. The germline V gene has CDR1 DFQATT and CDR2 SNEGSKA (reference sequence). Unmatched junction bases numbered 9, after V lost 3 bases and J lost 0 bases. The data originate from a study of T-cell reconstitution after alpha-beta-depleted transplantation in children. Study observations and caveats: At one year after transplant, newly produced T cells mostly accounted for T-cell counts and diversity. Several hundred rapidly expanded clones from non-depleted graft cells reportedly supplied alpha-beta T cells about two months post-transplant. Surviving recipient cells, namely T cells and thymic progenitors, were the source of high day-60 TCRbeta diversity in some patients.

Here the sequenced sample was PBMCs, mostly from graft donor cells, taken 360 days after TCRalphabeta/CD19-depleted stem cell transplant. The sequence came from a male patient between 5 and 17 years old who had a stem cell transplant for acute lymphoblastic leukemia, so the T cells may come from the graft donor. V usage is TRBV20-1 and J usage is TRBJ2-1, with 9 bases matching TRBD1. The CDR3, as DNA: TGCAGTGCTAGTCGACAGGGGGGACTCAGCTCCTACAATGAGCAGTTCTTC. Protein product: CSASRQGGLSSYNEQFF.